Sequencing of this T cell receptor beta chain was carried out in a study of T-cell memory formation after mild COVID-19. After removal of 4 bases from V and 4 bases from J, the junction contained 3 bases not matched to a gene. CDR3 length equals 14 residues. The germline V gene has CDR1 MNHEY and CDR2 SVGEGT. One entry per CDR3 protein results from TCRdb running MiXCR on the 5' RACE reads. The sample yields fewer than 400,000 distinct CDR3 sequences, around 13% seen once. In its sample, this clonotype was seen a few times. The sequencing input was PBMCs or a T cell subset sorted from them (not recorded which). The chain couples TRBV6-2 or TRBV6-3 to TRBJ1-1, with 10 positions matching TRBD1. The receptor's source is a man aged 18 to 30 who had mild COVID-19 (a few samples of this study predate the infection). Cell type and time point are not known. DNA for the CDR3: TGTGCCAGCAGTTTGACAGGGGGCCCCACTGAAGCTTTCTTT. Protein sequence: CASSLTGGPTEAFF.